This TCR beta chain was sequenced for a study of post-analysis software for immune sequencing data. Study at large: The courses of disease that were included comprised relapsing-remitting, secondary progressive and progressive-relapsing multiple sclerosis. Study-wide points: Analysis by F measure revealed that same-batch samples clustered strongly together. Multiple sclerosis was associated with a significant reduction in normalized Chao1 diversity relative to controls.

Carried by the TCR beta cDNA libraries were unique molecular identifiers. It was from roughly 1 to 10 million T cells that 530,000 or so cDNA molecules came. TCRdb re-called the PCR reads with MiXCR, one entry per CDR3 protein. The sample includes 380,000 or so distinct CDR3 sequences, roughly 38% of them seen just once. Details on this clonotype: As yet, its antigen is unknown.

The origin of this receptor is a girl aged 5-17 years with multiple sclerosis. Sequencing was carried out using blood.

CDR3 bases: TGTGCCAGCAGCTCTCGTGGTAGCGGGCAAGAGACCCAGTACTTC. Its translation: CASSSRGSGQETQYF. The rearrangement links TRBV7-9 to TRBJ2-5, with 7 bases that match TRBD2. Germline CDR1 and CDR2: SEHNR and FQNEAQ (reference sequence). Trimming took 4 bases from V and 2 from J; bases not matched to a gene: 7. The CDR3 totals 15 residues.